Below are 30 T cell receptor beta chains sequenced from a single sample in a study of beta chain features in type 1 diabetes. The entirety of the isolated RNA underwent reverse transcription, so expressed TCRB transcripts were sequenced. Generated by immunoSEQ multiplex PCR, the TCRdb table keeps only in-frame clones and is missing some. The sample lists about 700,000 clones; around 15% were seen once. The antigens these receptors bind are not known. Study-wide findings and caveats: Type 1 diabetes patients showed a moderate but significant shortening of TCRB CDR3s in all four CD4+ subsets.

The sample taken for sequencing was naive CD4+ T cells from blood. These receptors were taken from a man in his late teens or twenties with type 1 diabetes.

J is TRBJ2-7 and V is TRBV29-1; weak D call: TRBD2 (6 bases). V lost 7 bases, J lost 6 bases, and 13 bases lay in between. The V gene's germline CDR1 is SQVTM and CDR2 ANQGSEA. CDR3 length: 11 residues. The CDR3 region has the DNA TGCAGCGGTGGTGCCGGGGGCGAGCAGTACTTC. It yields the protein CSGGAGGEQYF.

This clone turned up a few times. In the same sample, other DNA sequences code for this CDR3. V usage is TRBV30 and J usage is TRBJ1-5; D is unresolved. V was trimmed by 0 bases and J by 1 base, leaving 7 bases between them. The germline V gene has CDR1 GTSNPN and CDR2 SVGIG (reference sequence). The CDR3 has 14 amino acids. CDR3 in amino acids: CAWSVLDSNQPQHF. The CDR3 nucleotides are TGTGCCTGGAGTGTACTTGACAGCAATCAGCCCCAGCATTTT.

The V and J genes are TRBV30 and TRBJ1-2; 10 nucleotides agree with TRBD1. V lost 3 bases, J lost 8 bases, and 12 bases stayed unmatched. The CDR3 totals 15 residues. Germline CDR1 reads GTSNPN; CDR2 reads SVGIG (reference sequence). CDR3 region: CAWSRRDRGSGGYTF. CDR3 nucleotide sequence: TGTGCCTGGAGCCGGAGGGACAGGGGTTCTGGCGGCTACACCTTC.

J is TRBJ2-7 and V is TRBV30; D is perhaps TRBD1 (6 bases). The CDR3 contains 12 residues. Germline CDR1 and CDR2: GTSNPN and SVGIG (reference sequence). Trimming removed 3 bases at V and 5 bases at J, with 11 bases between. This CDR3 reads CAWRGHLHEQYF. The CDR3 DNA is TGTGCCTGGAGGGGACACCTTCACGAGCAGTACTTC.

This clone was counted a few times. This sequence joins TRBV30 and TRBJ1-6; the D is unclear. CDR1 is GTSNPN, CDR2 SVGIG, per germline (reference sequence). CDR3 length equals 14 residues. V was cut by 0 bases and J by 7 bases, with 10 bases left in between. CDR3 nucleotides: TGTGCCTGGAGTGTGGGTGTCGGCAATTCACCCCTCCACTTT. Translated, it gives CAWSVGVGNSPLHF.

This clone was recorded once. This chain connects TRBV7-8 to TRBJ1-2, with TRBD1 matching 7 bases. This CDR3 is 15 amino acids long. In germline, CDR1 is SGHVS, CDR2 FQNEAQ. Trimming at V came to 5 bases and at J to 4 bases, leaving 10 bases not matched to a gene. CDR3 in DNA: TGTGCCAGCAGCCTCCCTGAAGGGGGCAGCTATGGCTACACCTTC. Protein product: CASSLPEGGSYGYTF. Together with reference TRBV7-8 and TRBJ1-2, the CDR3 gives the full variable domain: GAGVSQSPRYKVAKRGQDVALRCDPISGHVSLFWYQQALGQGPEFLTYFQNEAQLDKSGLPSDRFFAERPEGSVSTLKIQRTQQEDSAVYLCASSLPEGGSYGYTFGSGTRLTVV.

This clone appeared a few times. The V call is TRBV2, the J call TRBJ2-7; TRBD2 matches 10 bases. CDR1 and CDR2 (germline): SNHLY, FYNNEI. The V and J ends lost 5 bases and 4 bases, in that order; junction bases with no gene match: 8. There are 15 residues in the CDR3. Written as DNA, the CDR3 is TGTGCCAGCAGTCGGCGACTAGCGGGTGTGTACGAGCAGTACTTC. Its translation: CASSRRLAGVYEQYF.

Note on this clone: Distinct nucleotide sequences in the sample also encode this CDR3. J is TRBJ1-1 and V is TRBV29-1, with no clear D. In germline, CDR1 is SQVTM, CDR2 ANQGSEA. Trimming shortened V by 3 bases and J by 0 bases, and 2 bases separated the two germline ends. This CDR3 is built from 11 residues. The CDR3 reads CSVEVNTEAFF. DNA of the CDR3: TGCAGCGTTGAGGTGAACACTGAAGCTTTCTTT.

The CDR3 DNA sequence: TGTGCCAGCAGTTATGGACTAGCCACAGATACGCAGTATTTT. This encodes CASSYGLATDTQYF. V is TRBV6-5 and J is TRBJ2-3; 8 nucleotides align to TRBD2. CDR3 length: 14 amino acids. Germline CDR1 and CDR2: MNHEY and SVGAGI. Trimming at V came to 3 bases and at J to 2 bases, leaving 1 base not matched to a gene.

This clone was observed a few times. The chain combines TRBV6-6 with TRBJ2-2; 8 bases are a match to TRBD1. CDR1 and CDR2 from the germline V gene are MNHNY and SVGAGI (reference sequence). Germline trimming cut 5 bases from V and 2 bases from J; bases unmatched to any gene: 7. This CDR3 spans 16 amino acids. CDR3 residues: CASSPPGTGNTGELFF. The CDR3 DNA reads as TGTGCCAGCAGTCCCCCCGGGACAGGAAACACCGGGGAGCTGTTTTTT.

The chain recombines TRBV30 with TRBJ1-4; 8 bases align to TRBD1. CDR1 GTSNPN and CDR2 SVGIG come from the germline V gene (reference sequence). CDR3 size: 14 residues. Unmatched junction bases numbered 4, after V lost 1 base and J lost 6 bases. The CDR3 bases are TGTGCCTGGAGTGACAGGGGGTTGGATGAAAAACTGTTTTTT. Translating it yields CAWSDRGLDEKLFF.

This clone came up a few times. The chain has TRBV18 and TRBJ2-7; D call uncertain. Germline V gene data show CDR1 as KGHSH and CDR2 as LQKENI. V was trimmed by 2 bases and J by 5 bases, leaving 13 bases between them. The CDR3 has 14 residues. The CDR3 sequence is CASSPSRTYHEQYF. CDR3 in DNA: TGTGCCAGCTCACCATCCAGAACATATCACGAGCAGTACTTC.

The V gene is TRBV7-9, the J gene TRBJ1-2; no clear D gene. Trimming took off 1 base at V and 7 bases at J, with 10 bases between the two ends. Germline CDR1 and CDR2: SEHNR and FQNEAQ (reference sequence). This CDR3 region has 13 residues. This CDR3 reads CASSLGAAGGYTF. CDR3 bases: TGTGCCAGCAGCTTAGGGGCTGCGGGTGGCTACACCTTC.

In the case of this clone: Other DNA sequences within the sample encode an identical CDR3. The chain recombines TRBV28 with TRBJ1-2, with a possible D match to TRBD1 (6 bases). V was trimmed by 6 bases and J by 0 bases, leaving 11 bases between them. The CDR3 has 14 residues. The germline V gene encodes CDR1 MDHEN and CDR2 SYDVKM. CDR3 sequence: CASSPGGANYGYTF. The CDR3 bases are TGTGCCAGCAGCCCCGGGGGCGCTAACTATGGCTACACCTTC.

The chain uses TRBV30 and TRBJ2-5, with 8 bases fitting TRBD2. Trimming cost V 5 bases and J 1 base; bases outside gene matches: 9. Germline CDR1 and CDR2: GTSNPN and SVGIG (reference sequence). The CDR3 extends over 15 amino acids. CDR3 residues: CAWSPPLAGQETQYF. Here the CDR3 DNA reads TGTGCCTGGTCCCCCCCTCTAGCGGGCCAAGAGACCCAGTACTTC. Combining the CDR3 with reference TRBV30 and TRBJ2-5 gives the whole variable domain SQTIHQWPATLVQPVGSPLSLECTVEGTSNPNLYWYRQAAGRGLQLLFYSVGIGQISSEVPQNLSASRPQDRQFILSSKKLLLSDSGFYLCAWSPPLAGQETQYFGPGTRLLVL.

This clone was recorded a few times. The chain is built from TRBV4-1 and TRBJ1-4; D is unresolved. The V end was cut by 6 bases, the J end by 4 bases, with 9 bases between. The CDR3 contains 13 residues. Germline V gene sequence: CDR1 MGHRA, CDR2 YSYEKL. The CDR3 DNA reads TGCGCCAGCAGGTCCATAGGTAATGAAAAACTGTTTTTT. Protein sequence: CASRSIGNEKLFF.

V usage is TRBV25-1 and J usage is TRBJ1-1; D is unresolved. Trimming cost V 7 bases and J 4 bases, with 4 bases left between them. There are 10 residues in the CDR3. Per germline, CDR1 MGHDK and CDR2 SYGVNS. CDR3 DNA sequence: TGTGCCAGCAAAAGCACTGAAGCTTTCTTT. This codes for CASKSTEAFF.

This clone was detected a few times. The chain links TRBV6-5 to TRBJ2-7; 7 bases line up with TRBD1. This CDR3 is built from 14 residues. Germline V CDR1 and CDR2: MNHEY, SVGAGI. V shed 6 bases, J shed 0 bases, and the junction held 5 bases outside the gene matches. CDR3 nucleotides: TGTGCCAGCAGCCCGACAGGGAACTCCTACGAGCAGTACTTC. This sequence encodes CASSPTGNSYEQYF.

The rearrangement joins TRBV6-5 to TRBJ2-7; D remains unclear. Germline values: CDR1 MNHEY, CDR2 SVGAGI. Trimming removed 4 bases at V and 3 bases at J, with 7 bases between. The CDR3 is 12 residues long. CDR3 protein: CASSLDRYEQYF. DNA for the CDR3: TGTGCCAGCAGTTTGGATCGCTACGAGCAGTACTTC.

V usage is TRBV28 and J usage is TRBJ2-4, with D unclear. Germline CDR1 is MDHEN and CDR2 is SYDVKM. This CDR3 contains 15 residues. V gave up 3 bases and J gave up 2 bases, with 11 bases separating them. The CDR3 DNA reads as TGTGCCAGCAGTTTTGTAGAGACGACCAAAAACATTCAGTACTTC. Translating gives CASSFVETTKNIQYF.

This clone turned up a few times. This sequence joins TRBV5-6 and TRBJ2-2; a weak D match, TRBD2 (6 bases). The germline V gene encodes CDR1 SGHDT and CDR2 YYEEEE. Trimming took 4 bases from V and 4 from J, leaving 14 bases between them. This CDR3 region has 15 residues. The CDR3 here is CASSRRDDPTGELFF. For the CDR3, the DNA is TGTGCCAGCAGCCGGCGGGACGATCCCACCGGGGAGCTGTTTTTT.

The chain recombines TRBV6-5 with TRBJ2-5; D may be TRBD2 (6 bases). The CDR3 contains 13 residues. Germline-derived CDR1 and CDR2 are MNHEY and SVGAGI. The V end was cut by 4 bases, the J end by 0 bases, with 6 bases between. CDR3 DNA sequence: TGTGCCAGCAGTTGGACTAACCAAGAGACCCAGTACTTC. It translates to CASSWTNQETQYF.

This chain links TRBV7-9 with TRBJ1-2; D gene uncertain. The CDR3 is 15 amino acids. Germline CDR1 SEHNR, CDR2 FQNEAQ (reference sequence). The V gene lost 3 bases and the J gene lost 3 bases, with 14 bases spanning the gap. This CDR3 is CASSLGSPLHYGYTF. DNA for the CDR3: TGTGCCAGCAGCTTGGGCAGTCCGCTCCACTATGGCTACACCTTC.

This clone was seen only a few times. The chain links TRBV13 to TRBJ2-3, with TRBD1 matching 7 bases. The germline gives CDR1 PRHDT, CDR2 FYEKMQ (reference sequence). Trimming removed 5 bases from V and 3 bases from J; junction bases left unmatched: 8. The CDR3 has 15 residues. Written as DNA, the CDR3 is TGTGCCAGCAGCCGCCCTAAGGGGGCAACAGATACGCAGTATTTT. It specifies CASSRPKGATDTQYF.

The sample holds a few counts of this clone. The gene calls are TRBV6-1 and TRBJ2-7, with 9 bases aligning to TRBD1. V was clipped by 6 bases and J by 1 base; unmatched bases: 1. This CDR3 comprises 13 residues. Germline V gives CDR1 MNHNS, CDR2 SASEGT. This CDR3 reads CASRGTGSYEQYF. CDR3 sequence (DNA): TGTGCCAGCAGGGGGACAGGGTCCTACGAGCAGTACTTC.

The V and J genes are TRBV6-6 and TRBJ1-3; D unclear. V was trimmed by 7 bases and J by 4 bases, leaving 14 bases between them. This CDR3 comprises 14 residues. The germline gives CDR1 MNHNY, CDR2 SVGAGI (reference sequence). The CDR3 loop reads CASTPSGEGNTIYF. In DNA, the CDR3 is TGTGCCAGCACCCCTTCAGGAGAGGGAAACACCATATATTTT.

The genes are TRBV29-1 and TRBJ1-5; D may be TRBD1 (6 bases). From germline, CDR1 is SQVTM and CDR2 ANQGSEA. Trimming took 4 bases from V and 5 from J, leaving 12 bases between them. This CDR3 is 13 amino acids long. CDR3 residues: CSVVQGTHQPQHF. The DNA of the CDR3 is TGCAGCGTTGTTCAGGGGACCCATCAGCCCCAGCATTTT.

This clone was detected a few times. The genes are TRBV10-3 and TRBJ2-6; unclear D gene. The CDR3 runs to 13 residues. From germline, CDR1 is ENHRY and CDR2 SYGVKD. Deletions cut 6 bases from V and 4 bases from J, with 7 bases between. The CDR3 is CAIRAPGANVLTF. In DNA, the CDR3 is TGTGCCATCAGGGCCCCCGGGGCCAACGTCCTGACTTTC.

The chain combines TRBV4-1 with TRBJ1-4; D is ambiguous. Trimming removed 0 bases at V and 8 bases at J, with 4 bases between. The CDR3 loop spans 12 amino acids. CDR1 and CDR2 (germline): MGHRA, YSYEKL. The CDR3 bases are TGCGCCAGCAGCCAAGATACCGAAAAACTGTTTTTT. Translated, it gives CASSQDTEKLFF.

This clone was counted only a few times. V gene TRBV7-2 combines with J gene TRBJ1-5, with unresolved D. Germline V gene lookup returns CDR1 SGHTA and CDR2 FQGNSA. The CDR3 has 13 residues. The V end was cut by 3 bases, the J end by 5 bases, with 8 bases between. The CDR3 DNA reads TGTGCCAGCAGCTTCCAGACCTATCAGCCCCAGCATTTT. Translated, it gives CASSFQTYQPQHF.